The T cell receptor (beta chain) under discussion was sequenced for a study of blood T cell repertoires in COVID-19. The overall study: Donors in the United States, Italy and Spain gave samples during acute or convalescent COVID-19. From T cells, B-cell-depleted T cells, or PBMCs came the material, which was cDNA or gDNA.

In the original processing: Nucleated cell counts were estimated from reference gene primer amplification. The repertoire was sequenced with immunoSEQ multiplex PCR; TCRdb's copy has only in-frame clones and lacks some. V, J and clone size are taken as reported in that table, and D and trimming were inferred from the DNA itself. Of fewer than 200,000 clones in the sample, just under 95% were seen once. CDR1 and CDR2 (germline): SNHLY, FYNNEI. CDR3 length equals 13 residues. Trimming pared 2 bases from V and 6 bases from J, leaving 11 bases between. V is TRBV2 and J is TRBJ2-7; TRBD2 is a possible D gene (5 bases). The sample taken for sequencing was peripheral blood. This receptor was identified in a woman between 45 and 65 years old with acute or convalescent COVID-19. As DNA, the CDR3 is TGTGCCAGCAGTGAACGGCGGGTTCGCGAGCAGTACTTC. Translation gives CASSERRVREQYF.